The 3 T cell receptor beta chains given below trace back to one sample, sequenced in a study of EBV T-cell therapy then PD-1 blockade in nasopharyngeal carcinoma. Some clones are missing from TCRdb's copy, which holds only in-frame ones; the method was immunoSEQ multiplex PCR. This sample has roughly 16,000 clones, with 80% to 85% found just once. No antigen has been identified for these receptors. Treatment here: AdE1-LMPpoly-expanded autologous EBV-specific T-cell therapy followed by anti-PD-1 nivolumab. This sample comprised CD8+ T cells from blood, obtained at day 0 from a patient whose treatment included autologous EBV-specific T cells and nivolumab. The receptors stem from a man aged 35 to 55 with nasopharyngeal carcinoma.

V usage is TRBV6-2 or TRBV6-3 and J usage is TRBJ1-5; a possible D gene is TRBD1 (6 bases). CDR3 length: 13 residues. Germline V gene lookup returns CDR1 MNHEY and CDR2 SVGEGT. Trimming cost V 5 bases and J 5 bases, with 10 bases left between them. The CDR3 loop reads CASSLQGHQPQHF. CDR3 DNA: TGTGCCAGCAGTCTACAGGGTCATCAGCCCCAGCATTTT.

This sequence joins TRBV28 and TRBJ1-1; D remains unclear. This CDR3 contains 13 residues. CDR1 and CDR2 (germline): MDHEN, SYDVKM. V shed 6 bases and J shed 1 base, with 9 bases lying between them. As DNA, the CDR3 is TGTGCCAGCAGGCCCGGGCGGAACACTGAAGCTTTCTTT. This gives the protein CASRPGRNTEAFF. The full variable domain, its missing parts supplied by reference TRBV28 and TRBJ1-1, is DVKVTQSSRYLVKRTGEKVFLECVQDMDHENMFWYRQDPGLGLRLIYFSYDVKMKEKGDIPEGYSVSREKKERFSLILESASTNQTSMYLCASRPGRNTEAFFGQGTRLTVV.

This clone was counted a few times. The gene calls are TRBV4-3 and TRBJ2-6, with D unresolved. V was pared by 0 bases and J by 0 bases, with 6 bases between. The CDR3 consists of 16 residues. Looked up from germline, CDR1 is LGHNA and CDR2 is YSLEER. The CDR3 spells CASSQDRSSGANVLTF. The CDR3 nucleotides read TGCGCCAGCAGCCAAGACAGGAGCTCTGGGGCCAACGTCCTGACTTTC.